The 5 T cell receptor beta chains in this list originate from one sample, sequenced in a study of blood T cell repertoires in COVID-19. The assay was immunoSEQ multiplex PCR, and TCRdb's table has in-frame clones only and misses some. Of a few hundred thousand clones in the sample, around nine tenths were seen once. Sequenced input: peripheral blood. All receptors derive from a man in his 60s who had recovered from COVID-19.

The chain is built from TRBV6-5 and TRBJ2-3; 7 nucleotides align to TRBD2. With V trimmed by 5 bases and J by 8 bases, 10 bases remained unmatched. CDR1 MNHEY and CDR2 SVGAGI come from the germline V gene. The CDR3 contains 14 residues. DNA for the CDR3: TGTGCCAGCAGTAACCCGGGAAGGGAGGGTACGCAGTATTTT. Encoded protein: CASSNPGREGTQYF.

This clone occurred a few times. V is TRBV5-1 and J is TRBJ2-7, with D uncertain. Germline loops: CDR1 SGHRS, CDR2 YFSETQ. V was cut by 2 bases and J by 2 bases, with 11 bases left in between. The CDR3 totals 14 residues. The CDR3 loop is CASSFSGDTYEQYF. In nucleotides, the CDR3 is TGCGCCAGCAGCTTCTCAGGTGATACCTACGAGCAGTACTTC.

The chain couples TRBV3-1 (or the pseudogene TRBV3-2) to TRBJ2-1; D unresolved. The CDR3 is made up of 14 amino acids. The V gene's germline CDR1 is LGHDT and CDR2 YNNKEL (reference sequence). Trimming took off 5 bases at V and 10 bases at J, with 18 bases between the two ends. Here the CDR3 reads CASSKTTPSWEQFF. The CDR3 DNA sequence: TGTGCCAGCAGCAAAACGACTCCCTCGTGGGAGCAGTTCTTC.

The chain combines TRBV19 with TRBJ1-5; 9 positions agree with TRBD1. This CDR3 has 14 amino acids. Per germline, CDR1 LNHDA and CDR2 SQIVND (reference sequence). Trimming took 3 bases from V and 6 from J; bases not matched to a gene: 3. As DNA, the CDR3 is TGTGCCAGTAGTATCGGGACAGGGATTCAGCCCCAGCATTTT. The encoded protein is CASSIGTGIQPQHF.

This chain uses TRBV3-1 (or the pseudogene TRBV3-2) with TRBJ2-7, with 12 bases aligning to TRBD1. The J segment lost 8 bases and the V segment lost 3 bases, leaving 5 bases of the junction unmatched. In germline, CDR1 is LGHDT, CDR2 YNNKEL (reference sequence). There are 14 residues in the CDR3. The CDR3 region has the DNA TGTGCCAGCAGCCAGGAGGGGACAGGGGGCAAGCAGTACTTC. It is translated as CASSQEGTGGKQYF.